One T cell receptor (beta chain) is described in this entry. Its antigen remains unidentified. The sample comes from a study of monozygotic twins with inflammatory bowel disease. Whole-study results and caveats: Subtypes among T cells remained indistinguishable. Against healthy co-twins, IBD patients had lower TCRbeta diversity (measured by inverse Simpson).

The CDR3 length is 15 residues. Germline values: CDR1 SGHRS, CDR2 YFSETQ. Generation of cDNA took place in eight separate reactions per sample. Both the TCRalpha cDNA and the TCRbeta cDNA were taken through two nested PCRs, lasting around 15 and 9 cycles. TCRdb processed the 5' RACE reads again and assigns one entry to each CDR3 protein, with no DNA. Reported are 350,000 to 400,000 distinct CDR3 sequences; the ten largest clones contain just over 2.5%. This sequence joins TRBV5-1 and TRBJ2-7; TCRdb's D call of TRBD1 is untestable without DNA. The sample was blood. The source of this sequence is a human donor with ulcerative colitis or Crohn's disease, or a healthy co-twin of an affected twin (not recorded which). CDR3 residues: CASSLVTGADYEQYF.